Listed below are T cell receptor beta chains from one sample, sequenced in a study of regulatory T cells in long-lasting Graves disease. TCRdb re-called the multiplex PCR reads through MiXCR, storing one row per CDR3 protein. The table records about 440,000 distinct CDR3 sequences, roughly 15% of them present only once. These data were also reused for a study on T cells in Graves' hyperthyroidism and ophthalmopathy.

Source: peripheral blood mononuclear cells (PBMCs), taken at new diagnosis, from a patient treated with antithyroid drugs. These receptors were obtained from a woman aged 25 to 39 with Graves disease. CDR3s include the opening cysteine and the closing phenylalanine or tryptophan. The D gene is left open where the match is weak. Part of the rows lack a size; the others show once, few, many or a class for expanded clones.

D gene: .; clone size: many; V gene: TRBV24-1; J gene: TRBJ1-4; CDR3 DNA: TGTGCCACCTCGGCCGGAGAGGAAAAACTGTTTTTT; CDR3 protein: CATSAGEEKLFF
D gene: .; clone size: many; V gene: TRBV20-1; J gene: TRBJ1-2; CDR3 DNA: TGCAGTGCTAGAGATCCCGCAGGGCCTATTTATGGCTACACCTTC; CDR3 protein: CSARDPAGPIYGYTF
D gene: TRBD1; clone size: few; V gene: TRBV28; J gene: TRBJ2-2; CDR3 DNA: TGTGCCAGCAGTTCTTACAGGGGAACGGACACCGGGGAGCTGTTTTTT; CDR3 protein: CASSSYRGTDTGELFF
D gene: .; clone size: .; V gene: TRBV3-1; J gene: TRBJ1-2; CDR3 DNA: TGTGCCAGCAGCCAAGAGGGGGCAGAATATGGCTACACCTTC; CDR3 protein: CASSQEGAEYGYTF
D gene: .; clone size: many; V gene: TRBV20-1; J gene: TRBJ2-5; CDR3 DNA: TGCAGTGCTAGTTGGGAGACCCAGTACTTC; CDR3 protein: CSASWETQYF
D gene: TRBD1; clone size: many; V gene: TRBV3-1; J gene: TRBJ2-7; CDR3 DNA: TGTGCCAGCAGCCACGCCGGGACAGGGCATTACGAGCAGTACTTC; CDR3 protein: CASSHAGTGHYEQYF
D gene: .; clone size: .; V gene: TRBV20-1; J gene: TRBJ2-7; CDR3 DNA: TGCAGTGTTAAGCAGGGGTTTCTATCCTACGAGCAGTACTTC; CDR3 protein: CSVKQGFLSYEQYF
D gene: TRBD1; clone size: many; V gene: TRBV6-1; J gene: TRBJ1-6; CDR3 DNA: TGTGCCAGCACCCTACGGACAGGCCTGAGGAATTCACCCCTCCACTTT; CDR3 protein: CASTLRTGLRNSPLHF
D gene: .; clone size: many; V gene: TRBV18; J gene: TRBJ1-5; CDR3 DNA: TGTGCCAGCTCACTTCCGGATAGCAATCAGCCCCAGCATTTT; CDR3 protein: CASSLPDSNQPQHF
D gene: .; clone size: many; V gene: TRBV7-9; J gene: TRBJ2-2; CDR3 DNA: TGTGCCAGCAGCCCCGGCGGGTTTAGCGGCACCGGGGAGCTGTTTTTT; CDR3 protein: CASSPGGFSGTGELFF
D gene: .; clone size: .; V gene: TRBV4-3; J gene: TRBJ2-6; CDR3 DNA: TGCGCCAGCAGCCAAGAATTCAACTCTGGGGCCAACGTCCTGACTTTC; CDR3 protein: CASSQEFNSGANVLTF
D gene: TRBD1; clone size: .; V gene: TRBV11-2; J gene: TRBJ2-1; CDR3 DNA: TGTGCCAGCAGCCTCCGACAGGGCTCCTACAATGAGCAGTTCTTC; CDR3 protein: CASSLRQGSYNEQFF
D gene: .; clone size: many; V gene: TRBV10-3; J gene: TRBJ2-5; CDR3 DNA: TGTGCCATCAGTGATACCGGACAGGGTAGGGGAGGGGTCCAAGAGACCCAGTACTTC; CDR3 protein: CAISDTGQGRGGVQETQYF
D gene: TRBD2; clone size: many; V gene: TRBV27; J gene: TRBJ2-3; CDR3 DNA: TGTGCCAGCAGTTTTGACGGGAGGTACGGCACAGATACGCAGTATTTT; CDR3 protein: CASSFDGRYGTDTQYF
D gene: TRBD2; clone size: many; V gene: TRBV28; J gene: TRBJ2-2; CDR3 DNA: TGTGCCAGCGGGATGGGACTAGCAGGCGACACCGGGGAGCTGTTTTTT; CDR3 protein: CASGMGLAGDTGELFF
D gene: .; clone size: many; V gene: TRBV20-1; J gene: TRBJ2-7; CDR3 DNA: TGCAGTGCTAGAGATTTGCGGACTGGTACCTACGAGCAGTACTTC; CDR3 protein: CSARDLRTGTYEQYF
D gene: TRBD1; clone size: many; V gene: TRBV14; J gene: TRBJ2-1; CDR3 DNA: TGTGCCAGCAGCCTGGGACAGGGTTCTATGAATGAGCAGTTCTTC; CDR3 protein: CASSLGQGSMNEQFF
D gene: TRBD2; clone size: few; V gene: TRBV28; J gene: TRBJ2-3; CDR3 DNA: TGTGCCAGCAGTTTATTCTCCGGACTCGCGGGGGAGGATTTT; CDR3 protein: CASSLFSGLAGEDF
D gene: .; clone size: many; V gene: TRBV5-6; J gene: TRBJ2-1; CDR3 DNA: TGTGCCAGCAGTTATCAGGGTTATAATGAGCAGTTCTTC; CDR3 protein: CASSYQGYNEQFF
D gene: .; clone size: many; V gene: TRBV3-1; J gene: TRBJ2-7; CDR3 DNA: TGTGCCAGCAGCCTCACCGGCAGGGACTTTTCCGAGCAGTACTTC; CDR3 protein: CASSLTGRDFSEQYF
D gene: .; clone size: .; V gene: TRBV6-1; J gene: TRBJ2-7; CDR3 DNA: TGTGCCAGCAGTAACCCTTGGAGGATAAGTGTCTACGAGCAGTACTTC; CDR3 protein: CASSNPWRISVYEQYF
D gene: TRBD1; clone size: many; V gene: TRBV30; J gene: TRBJ2-3; CDR3 DNA: TGTGCCAGAGGGGGACAGGGGTTAGATACGCAGTATTTT; CDR3 protein: CARGGQGLDTQYF
D gene: TRBD1; clone size: .; V gene: TRBV2; J gene: TRBJ2-5; CDR3 DNA: TGTGCCAGCAGTGAATTGGGGACAGGACAAGAGACCCAGTACTTC; CDR3 protein: CASSELGTGQETQYF
D gene: TRBD1; clone size: many; V gene: TRBV28; J gene: TRBJ2-3; CDR3 DNA: TGTGCCAGCACCACGTCCGGGACAGGTCGTACTGTTCGGTATTTT; CDR3 protein: CASTTSGTGRTVRYF